These 8 T cell receptor beta chains were all obtained from the same sample, sequenced in a study of B cell selection in AIRE deficiency. The sorted conventional CD4 T cells were gated as CD4+CD127+. The data were produced by immunoSEQ multiplex PCR, yet TCRdb's version contains in-frame clones alone and is incomplete. The table includes tens of thousands of clones, about 95% detected once. Specimen: CD4+CD127+ conventional T cells sorted from PBMCs. The receptors shown here come from a human donor in good health.

V is TRBV11-2 and J is TRBJ2-7; 8 bases are a match to TRBD2. Germline-derived CDR1 and CDR2 are SGHAT and FQNNGV. The J segment lost 12 bases and the V segment lost 0 bases, leaving 10 bases of the junction unmatched. CDR3 length: 14 residues. Written as DNA, the CDR3 is TGTGCCAGCAGCTTAGAACCCACAGCGGGAGCTCTGTACTTC. This codes for CASSLEPTAGALYF.

The gene calls are TRBV30 and TRBJ2-5; D is perhaps TRBD1 (6 bases). With 0 bases removed from V and 1 base from J, the gap between germline ends came to 12 bases. CDR1 and CDR2 from the germline V gene are GTSNPN and SVGIG (reference sequence). The CDR3 consists of 15 residues. CDR3 loop: CAWSVSGQFQETQYF. CDR3 nucleotides: TGTGCCTGGAGTGTCTCCGGACAGTTCCAAGAGACCCAGTACTTC.

V is TRBV10-1 and J is TRBJ2-1, with D possibly matching TRBD1 (6 bases). This CDR3 contains 14 residues. Germline loops: CDR1 WNHNN, CDR2 SYGVQD (reference sequence). Trimming left V 6 bases short and J 3 bases short, with 12 bases between. This CDR3 reads CASSHGGYYNEQFF. In nucleotides, the CDR3 is TGCGCCAGCAGCCATGGGGGCTACTACAATGAGCAGTTCTTC.

The chain combines TRBV7-2 with TRBJ1-5; D perhaps matches TRBD1 (6 bases). Germline V CDR1 and CDR2: SGHTA, FQGNSA. The CDR3 loop spans 12 amino acids. Trimming cost V 5 bases and J 11 bases, with 13 bases left between them. The CDR3 DNA is TGTGCCAGCAGCCAGGGGAGTTTAGCCCAGCATTTT. Its protein product is CASSQGSLAQHF. The full variable domain, rest sourced from reference TRBV7-2 and TRBJ1-5, is GAGVSQSPSNKVTEKGKDVELRCDPISGHTALYWYRQSLGQGLEFLIYFQGNSAPDKSGLPSDRFSAERTGGSVSTLTIQRTQQEDSAVYLCASSQGSLAQHFGDGTRLSIL.

The rearrangement links TRBV11-2 to TRBJ2-7, with TRBD2 matching over 7 bases. J gave up 4 bases and V 8 bases, and 5 bases lay outside the gene matches. The CDR3 contains 12 residues. Germline V gene data show CDR1 as SGHAT and CDR2 as FQNNGV. The CDR3 here is CASSGGGYEQYF. The CDR3 coding sequence is TGTGCCAGCTCTGGGGGGGGGTACGAGCAGTACTTC.

CDR3 loop: CASSPGVREGLYF. CDR3 nucleotides: TGTGCCAGCAGCCCCGGGGTCCGGGAGGGCCTGTACTTC. The genes are TRBV4-2 and TRBJ2-7, with 8 bases identical to TRBD2. This CDR3 region has 13 residues. Germline V gene lookup returns CDR1 LGHNA and CDR2 YNFKEQ. With 4 bases clipped from V and 12 bases from J, the junction kept 11 bases outside the gene matches.

J is TRBJ1-1 and V is TRBV5-1; D possibly corresponds to TRBD1 (5 bases). V lost 0 bases to trimming and J lost 1 base, with 7 bases between them. Germline values: CDR1 SGHRS, CDR2 YFSETQ. The CDR3 sequence is 14 residues long. CDR3 coding DNA: TGCGCCAGCAGCTTGGACAGGCCGAACACTGAAGCTTTCTTT. This sequence encodes CASSLDRPNTEAFF.

V is TRBV19 and J is TRBJ2-7; TRBD1 or TRBD2 may be the D gene (6 bases each). Deletions cut 1 base from V and 3 bases from J, with 10 bases between. CDR1 is LNHDA, CDR2 SQIVND, per germline (reference sequence). The CDR3 length is 14 residues. The CDR3 reads CASSIGGAIYEQYF. The CDR3 coding sequence is TGTGCCAGTAGTATAGGGGGGGCGATCTACGAGCAGTACTTC.